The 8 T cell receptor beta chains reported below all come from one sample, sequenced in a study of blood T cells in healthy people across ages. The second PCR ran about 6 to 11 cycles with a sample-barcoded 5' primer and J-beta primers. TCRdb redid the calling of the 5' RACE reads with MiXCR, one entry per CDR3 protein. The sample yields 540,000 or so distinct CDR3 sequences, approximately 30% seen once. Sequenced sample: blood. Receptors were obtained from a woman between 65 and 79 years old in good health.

Written as DNA, the CDR3 is TGTGCCAGCAGCTTCGGGGGGCGAGACGAGCAGTACTTC. It encodes CASSFGGRDEQYF. The chain links TRBV7-9 to TRBJ2-7; maybe TRBD2 (7 bases). The V end was cut by 3 bases, the J end by 5 bases, with 11 bases between. The CDR3 runs 13 residues. From germline, CDR1 is SEHNR and CDR2 FQNEAQ (reference sequence).

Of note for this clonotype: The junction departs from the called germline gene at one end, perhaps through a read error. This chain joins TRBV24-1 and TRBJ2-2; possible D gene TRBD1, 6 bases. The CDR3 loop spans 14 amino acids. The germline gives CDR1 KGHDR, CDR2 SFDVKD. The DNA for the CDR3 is TGTGCCTCCAGTAGGGGACACTGGGACGGGGAGCTGTTTTTT. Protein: CASSRGHWDGELFF.

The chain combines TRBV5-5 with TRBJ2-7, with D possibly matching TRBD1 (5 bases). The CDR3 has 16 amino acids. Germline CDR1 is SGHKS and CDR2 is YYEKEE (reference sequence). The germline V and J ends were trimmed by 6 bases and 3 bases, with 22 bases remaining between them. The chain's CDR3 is CASIPSVGLAIYEQYF. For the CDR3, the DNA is TGTGCCAGCATCCCCTCGGTGGGGCTTGCGATCTACGAGCAGTACTTC.

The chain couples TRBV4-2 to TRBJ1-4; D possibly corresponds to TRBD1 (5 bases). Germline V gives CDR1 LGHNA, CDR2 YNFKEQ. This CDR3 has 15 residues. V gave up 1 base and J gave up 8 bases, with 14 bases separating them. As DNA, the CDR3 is TGTGCCAGCAGCCAAGTACGGGGGGATGAAGAAAAACTGTTTTTT. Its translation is CASSQVRGDEEKLFF.

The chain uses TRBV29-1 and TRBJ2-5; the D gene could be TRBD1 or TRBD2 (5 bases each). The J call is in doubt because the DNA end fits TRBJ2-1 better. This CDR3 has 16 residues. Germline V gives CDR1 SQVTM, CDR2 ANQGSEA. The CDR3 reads CSVPATGTQSPNEQFF. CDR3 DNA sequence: TGCAGCGTTCCAGCAACCGGGACCCAGAGTCCCAATGAGCAGTTCTTC.

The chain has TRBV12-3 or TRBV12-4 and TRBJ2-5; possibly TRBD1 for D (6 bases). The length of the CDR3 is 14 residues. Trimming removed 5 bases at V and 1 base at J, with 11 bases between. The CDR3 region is CASSLMDSQETQYF. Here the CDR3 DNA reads TGTGCCAGCAGTCTAATGGACAGCCAAGAGACCCAGTACTTC.

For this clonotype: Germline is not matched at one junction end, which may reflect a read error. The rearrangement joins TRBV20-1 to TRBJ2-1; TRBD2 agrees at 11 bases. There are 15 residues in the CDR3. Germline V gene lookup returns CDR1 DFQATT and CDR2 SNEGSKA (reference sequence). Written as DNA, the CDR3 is TGCAGTGCTTTCCCGACTAGCGGGACGTACAATAAGCAGTTCTTC. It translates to CSAFPTSGTYNKQFF.

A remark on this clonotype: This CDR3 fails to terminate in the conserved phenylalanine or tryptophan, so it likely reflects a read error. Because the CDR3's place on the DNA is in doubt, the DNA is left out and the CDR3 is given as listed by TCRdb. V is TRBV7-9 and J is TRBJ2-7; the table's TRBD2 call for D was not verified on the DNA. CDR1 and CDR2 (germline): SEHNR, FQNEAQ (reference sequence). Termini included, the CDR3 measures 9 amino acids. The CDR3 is CASSLWRGG.